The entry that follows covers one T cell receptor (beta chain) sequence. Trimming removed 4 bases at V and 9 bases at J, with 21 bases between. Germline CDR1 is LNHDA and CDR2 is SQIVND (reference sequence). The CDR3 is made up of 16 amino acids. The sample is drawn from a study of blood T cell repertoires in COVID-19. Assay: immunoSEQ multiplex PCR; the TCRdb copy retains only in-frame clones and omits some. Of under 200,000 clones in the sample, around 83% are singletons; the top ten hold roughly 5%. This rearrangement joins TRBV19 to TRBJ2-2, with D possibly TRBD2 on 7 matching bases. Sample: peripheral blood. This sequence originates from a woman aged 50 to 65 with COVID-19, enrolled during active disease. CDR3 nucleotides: TGTGCCAGTAGTAGGAGGGGGGGGCACTCGCTTCGGGAGCTGTTTTTT. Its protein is CASSRRGGHSLRELFF.